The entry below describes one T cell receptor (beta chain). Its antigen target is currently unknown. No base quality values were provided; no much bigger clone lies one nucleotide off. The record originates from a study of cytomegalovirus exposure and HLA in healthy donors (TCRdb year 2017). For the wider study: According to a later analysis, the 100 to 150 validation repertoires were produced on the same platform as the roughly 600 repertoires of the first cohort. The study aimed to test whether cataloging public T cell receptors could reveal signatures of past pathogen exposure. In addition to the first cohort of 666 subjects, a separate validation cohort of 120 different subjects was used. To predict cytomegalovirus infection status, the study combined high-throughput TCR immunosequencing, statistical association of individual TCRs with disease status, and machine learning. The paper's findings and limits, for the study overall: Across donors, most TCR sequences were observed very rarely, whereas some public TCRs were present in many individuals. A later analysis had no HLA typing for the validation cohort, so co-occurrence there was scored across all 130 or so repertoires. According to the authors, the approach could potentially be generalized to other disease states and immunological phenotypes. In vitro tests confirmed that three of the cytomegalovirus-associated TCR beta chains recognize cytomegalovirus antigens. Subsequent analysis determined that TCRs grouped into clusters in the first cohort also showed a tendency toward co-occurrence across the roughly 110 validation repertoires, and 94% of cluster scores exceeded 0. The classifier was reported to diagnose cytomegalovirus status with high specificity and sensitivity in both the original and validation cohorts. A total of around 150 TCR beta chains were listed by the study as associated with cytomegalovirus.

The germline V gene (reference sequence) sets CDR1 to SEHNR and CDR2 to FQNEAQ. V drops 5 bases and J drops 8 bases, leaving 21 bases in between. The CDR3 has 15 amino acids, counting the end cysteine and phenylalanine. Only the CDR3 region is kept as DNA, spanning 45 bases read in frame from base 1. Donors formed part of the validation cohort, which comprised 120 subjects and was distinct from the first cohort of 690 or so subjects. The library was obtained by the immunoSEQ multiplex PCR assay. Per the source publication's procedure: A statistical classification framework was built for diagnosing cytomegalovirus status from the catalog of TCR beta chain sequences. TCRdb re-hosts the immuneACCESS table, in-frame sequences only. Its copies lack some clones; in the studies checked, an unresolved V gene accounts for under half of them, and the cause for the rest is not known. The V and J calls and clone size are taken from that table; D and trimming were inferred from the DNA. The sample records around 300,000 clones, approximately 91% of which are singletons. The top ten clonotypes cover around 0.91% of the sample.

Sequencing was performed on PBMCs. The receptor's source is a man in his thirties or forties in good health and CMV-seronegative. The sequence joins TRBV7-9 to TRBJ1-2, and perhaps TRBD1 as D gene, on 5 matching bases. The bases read TGTGCCAGCAGCCTCCAGGGCTCTCGCTTCTGGGGCTACACCTTC. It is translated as CASSLQGSRFWGYTF.